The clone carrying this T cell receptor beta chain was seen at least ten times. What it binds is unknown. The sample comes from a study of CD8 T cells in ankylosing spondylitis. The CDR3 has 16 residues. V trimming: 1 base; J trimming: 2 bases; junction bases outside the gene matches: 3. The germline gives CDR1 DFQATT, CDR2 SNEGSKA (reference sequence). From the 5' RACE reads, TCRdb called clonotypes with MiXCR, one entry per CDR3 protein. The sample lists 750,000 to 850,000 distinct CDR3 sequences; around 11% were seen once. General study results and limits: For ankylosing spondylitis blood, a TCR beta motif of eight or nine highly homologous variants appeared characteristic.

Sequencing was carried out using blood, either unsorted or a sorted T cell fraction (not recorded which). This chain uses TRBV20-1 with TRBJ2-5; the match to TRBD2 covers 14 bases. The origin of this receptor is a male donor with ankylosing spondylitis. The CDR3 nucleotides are TGCAGTGCTAGAGTCGGGACTAGCGGGGGTCAAGAGACCCAGTACTTC. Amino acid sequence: CSARVGTSGGQETQYF.